This TCR beta chain was documented in a study of cytomegalovirus exposure and HLA in healthy donors. Study at large: Most genotyped donors, 81% of 398, had Caucasian-associated genetic ancestry.

Use of 60 Vbeta and 13 Jbeta primers characterized the PCR. Profiled with immunoSEQ multiplex PCR; TCRdb holds only in-frame clones, not every one. This sample carries approximately 140,000 clones, more than 60% of them seen once, and the ten largest clones take approximately 1.6%. The CDR3 totals 15 residues. Germline assignment: CDR1 SGHVS and CDR2 FNYEAQ. The ends were cut back, 1 base at V and 7 bases at J, with 13 bases in the middle. This clonotype was obtained from a woman aged 18-29 years in good health and CMV-seronegative. The gene calls are TRBV7-6 and TRBJ2-2; D is uncertain. The sequenced material came from PBMCs. In DNA form, the CDR3 reads TGTGCCAGCAGCTTAGACGTCCGGGTCGGCGGGGAGCTGTTTTTT. Protein: CASSLDVRVGGELFF.